This T cell receptor beta chain was captured in a study of blood T cell repertoires in COVID-19. Study information: Acute and convalescent COVID-19 samples came from the United States, Italy and Spain. The analysed material was cDNA or gDNA that came from T cells, B-cell-depleted T cells, or PBMCs.

The cohort comprised adults aged roughly 18 to 95 years residing in about two dozen US areas. Authors' processing steps: By means of reference gene primer amplification, nucleated cell counts were estimated. This table comes from immunoSEQ multiplex PCR, and its TCRdb copy is limited to in-frame clones, with some not included. That table gives V, J and clone size, and the DNA gave D and trimming. The sample contains a few hundred thousand clones, roughly 80% of which appear only once. The receptor's source is a woman aged 45-65 years who had recovered from COVID-19. The sequencing input was PBMCs or T cells enriched from blood (not recorded which).

The chain's CDR3 is CASSRLAGGPSTDTQYF. The DNA for the CDR3 is TGTGCCAGCTCAAGACTAGCGGGAGGGCCCTCCACAGATACGCAGTATTTT. The V gene is TRBV18, the J gene TRBJ2-3; 14 bases are a match to TRBD2. Germline CDR1 and CDR2: KGHSH and LQKENI. V lost 5 bases and J lost 2; bases outside the gene matches: 6. The CDR3 spans 17 residues. Full variable domain (remainder filled in from reference TRBV18 and TRBJ2-3): NAGVMQNPRHLVRRRGQEARLRCSPMKGHSHVYWYRQLPEEGLKFMVYLQKENIIDESGMPKERFSAEFPKEGPSILRIQQVVRGDSAAYFCASSRLAGGPSTDTQYFGPGTRLTVL.